These 23 T cell receptor beta chains share one sample of origin, sequenced in a study of T-cell memory formation after mild COVID-19. TCRdb redid the calling of the 5' RACE reads with MiXCR, one entry per CDR3 protein. Here the sample spans a few hundred thousand distinct CDR3 sequences, around 15% being singletons. The material sequenced was PBMCs or a T cell subset sorted from them (not recorded which). Receptor source: a man aged 18 to 29 who had mild COVID-19 (a few samples of this study predate the infection). Cell type and time point are not known.

This clonotype was seen a handful of times. The J gene is TRBJ2-7, the V gene TRBV18, with TRBD1 matching over 7 bases. The CDR3 is 13 amino acids. Per germline, CDR1 KGHSH and CDR2 LQKENI. Losses at the gene ends were 4 bases for V and 7 bases for J; bases not matched to a gene: 7. CDR3 DNA sequence: TGTGCCAGCTCACGAGAGGACAGGCATGAGCAGTACTTC. Translation: CASSREDRHEQYF.

The CDR3 loop reads CASSLTGTRISSPLHF. CDR3 DNA sequence: TGTGCCAGCAGCTTGACAGGGACTCGAATTAGCTCACCCCTCCACTTT. The chain is built from TRBV7-2 and TRBJ1-6, with TRBD1 identical over 7 bases. The V segment lost 3 bases and the J segment 10 bases; nucleotides outside the gene matches: 12. This CDR3 region has 16 residues. CDR1 is SGHTA and CDR2 is FQGNSA in the germline V gene.

CDR3 DNA sequence: TGTGCCAGCGTTGTTCAGGGGACGGGCACAGTGACCCAGTACTTC. This translates into CASVVQGTGTVTQYF. J is TRBJ2-5 and V is TRBV7-9; D is possibly TRBD1 (6 bases). V lost 8 bases and J 7 bases, leaving 23 bases between the germline ends. CDR1 SEHNR and CDR2 FQNEAQ come from the germline V gene (reference sequence). CDR3 size: 15 residues. Looking up the rest from reference TRBV7-9 and TRBJ2-5 gives the full variable domain: DTGVSQNPRHKITKRGQNVTFRCDPISEHNRLYWYRQTLGQGPEFLTYFQNEAQLEKSRLLSDRFSAERPKGSFSTLEIQRTEQGDSAMYLCASVVQGTGTVTQYFGPGTRLLVL.

This clonotype has just a few counts. The chain joins TRBV10-2 to TRBJ1-5; D might be TRBD1 (5 bases). CDR3 length: 19 amino acids. CDR1 WSHSY and CDR2 SAAADI come from the germline V gene. Trimming removed 0 bases from V and 0 bases from J, with 18 bases in between. CDR3 coding DNA: TGCGCCAGCAGTGAGTCGGGACCGGCGGGGTATGATAGCAATCAGCCCCAGCATTTT. Its protein is CASSESGPAGYDSNQPQHF.

The sample holds a few counts of this clonotype. The V call is TRBV18, the J call TRBJ2-3; D uncertain. The CDR3 extends over 14 amino acids. Trimming pared 5 bases from V and 2 bases from J, leaving 11 bases between. Per the germline V gene, CDR1 is KGHSH and CDR2 is LQKENI. As DNA, the CDR3 is TGTGCCAGCTCATTTACCAGCCACACAGATACGCAGTATTTT. This codes for CASSFTSHTDTQYF.

This clonotype was observed many times. No conserved phenylalanine or tryptophan is present at the end of the CDR3, so a read error is the likely explanation. The limits of the CDR3 on the DNA are not certain, so only TCRdb's listed CDR3 is given. The rearrangement links TRBV4-2 to TRBJ2-1; whether TRBD2, the table's D call, matches the DNA was not checked. The CDR3 spans 15 amino acids, including both terminal residues. CDR1 is LGHNA and CDR2 is YNFKEQ in the germline V gene. The CDR3 here is CASSPGSTSSGGALY.

The chain links TRBV7-3 to TRBJ2-3; perhaps D is TRBD1 or TRBD2 (5 bases each). The V end lost 5 bases, the J end lost 3 bases, and 12 bases lay between the germline ends. The CDR3 sequence is 14 residues long. Germline CDR1 is SGHTA and CDR2 is FQGTGA. The CDR3 bases are TGTGCCAGCAGCCCCGGGGCCGGGACAGATACGCAGTATTTT. It is translated as CASSPGAGTDTQYF. The full variable domain, with the rest looked up from reference TRBV7-3 and TRBJ2-3, is GAGVSQTPSNKVTEKGKYVELRCDPISGHTALYWYRQSLGQGPEFLIYFQGTGAADDSGLPNDRFFAVRPEGSVSTLKIQRTERGDSAVYLCASSPGAGTDTQYFGPGTRLTVL.

CDR3 DNA sequence: TGCAGTGCTAGTGGGACGGATACTATCTGGGATGGCTACACCTTC. It specifies CSASGTDTIWDGYTF. The chain joins TRBV20-1 to TRBJ1-2, with D possibly matching TRBD1 (5 bases). Per germline, CDR1 DFQATT and CDR2 SNEGSKA (reference sequence). The CDR3 totals 15 residues. V lost 3 bases and J 6 bases, leaving 20 bases between the germline ends.

This clonotype was observed many times. The chain carries TRBV7-9 and TRBJ1-4; 7 bases match TRBD1. The V gene's germline CDR1 is SEHNR and CDR2 FQNEAQ (reference sequence). V dropped 4 bases and J dropped 8; count of bases not matched to a gene: 10. The CDR3 has 15 residues. In DNA, the CDR3 is TGTGCCAGCAGCTCACTAGGGGGCCTGTTCGAAAAACTGTTTTTT. Translating gives CASSSLGGLFEKLFF.

The table lists this clonotype with a count of one. The chain uses TRBV7-9 and TRBJ2-1, with D perhaps being TRBD1 or TRBD2 (5 bases each). Looked up from germline, CDR1 is SEHNR and CDR2 is FQNEAQ (reference sequence). Trimming left V 1 base short and J 4 bases short, with 14 bases between. This CDR3 spans 16 amino acids. Here the CDR3 DNA reads TGTGCCAGCAGCTTAGGCTCGGGACGTAGTTACAATGAGCAGTTCTTC. Its protein is CASSLGSGRSYNEQFF.

This clonotype turned up a few times. The chain recombines TRBV20-1 with TRBJ2-7, with 10 nucleotides matching TRBD1. CDR3 length: 17 residues. With 3 bases clipped from V and 0 bases from J, the junction kept 11 bases outside the gene matches. Germline lookup yields CDR1 DFQATT and CDR2 SNEGSKA (reference sequence). This chain's CDR3 is CSASPGQGVSSSYEQYF. Here the CDR3 DNA reads TGCAGTGCTAGTCCCGGACAGGGGGTCTCGAGCTCCTACGAGCAGTACTTC.

The rearrangement joins TRBV19 to TRBJ1-1, with D maybe TRBD1 (6 bases). Per the germline V gene, CDR1 is LNHDA and CDR2 is SQIVND (reference sequence). The germline V and J ends were trimmed by 7 bases and 1 base, with 13 bases remaining between them. The CDR3 has 14 amino acids. The CDR3 here is CASKGGGSNTEAFF. CDR3 coding DNA: TGTGCCAGTAAAGGAGGGGGATCGAACACTGAAGCTTTCTTT.

Only a few counts were recorded for this clonotype. J is TRBJ2-1 and V is TRBV7-2; D could derive from TRBD1 or TRBD2 (5 bases each). Germline V gene data show CDR1 as SGHTA and CDR2 as FQGNSA. The CDR3 runs to 15 residues. The V and J ends lost 5 bases and 3 bases respectively, with 14 bases between them. The CDR3 sequence is CASSLGDGYYNEQFF. CDR3 bases: TGTGCCAGCAGCCTAGGGGACGGATACTACAATGAGCAGTTCTTC.

This clonotype was seen more than once but under ten times. This rearrangement joins TRBV7-2 to TRBJ2-2, with TRBD2 as a possible D gene (6 bases). Deletions cut 5 bases from V and 3 bases from J, with 13 bases between. This CDR3 is built from 15 residues. The germline CDR1 and CDR2 sequences are SGHTA and FQGNSA. The chain's CDR3 is CASSVTSSYTGELFF. The CDR3 DNA follows: TGTGCCAGCAGCGTAACTAGCTCTTACACCGGGGAGCTGTTTTTT.

A few counts support this clonotype. The V gene is TRBV5-3, the J gene TRBJ2-4; no firm D call. TRBV5-3 is sorted into the ORF group, with uncertain function. V lost 5 bases to trimming and J lost 6 bases, with 9 bases between them. The CDR3 is made up of 12 amino acids. The CDR3 nucleotides read TGTGCCAGAAGGTGGATCCTAAACATTCAGTACTTC. Its protein is CARRWILNIQYF.

This clonotype was counted a few times. The V and J genes are TRBV5-1 and TRBJ2-6; D perhaps matches TRBD2 (6 bases). The CDR3 has 17 residues. Trimming took off 4 bases at V and 4 bases at J, with 18 bases between the two ends. Looked up from germline, CDR1 is SGHRS and CDR2 is YFSETQ. CDR3 DNA sequence: TGCGCCAGCAGCCGGGGACTGTTAGGACCAGGGGCCAACGTCCTGACTTTC. Amino acid sequence: CASSRGLLGPGANVLTF.

This clonotype was detected ten times or more. The chain recombines TRBV5-1 with TRBJ2-5; D is perhaps TRBD2 (6 bases). V was trimmed by 0 bases and J by 2 bases, leaving 11 bases between them. CDR1 is SGHRS, CDR2 YFSETQ, per germline. The CDR3 runs to 15 residues. CDR3 loop: CASSLDPAGQETQYF. The CDR3 region has the DNA TGCGCCAGCAGCTTGGACCCGGCGGGGCAAGAGACCCAGTACTTC.

This clonotype occurred many times. V and J are TRBV11-2 and TRBJ2-3; tentatively, D is TRBD1 (5 bases). Deletions cut 6 bases from V and 2 bases from J, with 15 bases between. CDR3 length: 15 residues. The germline gives CDR1 SGHAT, CDR2 FQNNGV. CDR3 in amino acids: CASRGLRVHTDTQYF. As DNA, the CDR3 is TGTGCCAGCAGGGGTCTCAGGGTCCACACAGATACGCAGTATTTT.

The chain employs TRBV2 and TRBJ2-6; maybe TRBD2 (6 bases). With 8 bases removed from V and 2 bases from J, the gap between germline ends came to 22 bases. The germline V gene has CDR1 SNHLY and CDR2 FYNNEI. CDR3 length: 18 residues. CDR3 coding DNA: TGTGCCAGCTCCGGGACGGGGGTTAAATTGGCTGGGGCCAACGTCCTGACTTTC. Protein sequence: CASSGTGVKLAGANVLTF.

This clonotype came up a few times. The chain has TRBV5-6 and TRBJ1-2; possibly TRBD1 for D (6 bases). V was clipped by 0 bases and J by 2 bases, with 11 bases between them. The germline V gene has CDR1 SGHDT and CDR2 YYEEEE. The CDR3 runs 15 residues. Written as DNA, the CDR3 is TGTGCCAGCAGCTTGGGCTACAGGGTGAACTATGGCTACACCTTC. It encodes CASSLGYRVNYGYTF.

The V and J genes are TRBV12-3 or TRBV12-4 and TRBJ2-1; D not certain. V lost 1 base, J lost 8 bases, and 9 bases lay in between. The CDR3 is 13 residues long. CDR3 bases: TGTGCCAGCAGTTTAGGTAGGATCGATGAGCAGTTCTTC. As protein: CASSLGRIDEQFF.

This clonotype has more than one count but fewer than ten. J is TRBJ1-1 and V is TRBV5-4; D uncertain. Between the trimmed V and J ends, which lost 3 bases and 8 bases, there was a span of 11 bases. The CDR3 is 12 residues long. CDR1 is SGHNT and CDR2 is YYREEE in the germline V gene (reference sequence). The CDR3 sequence: CASSSQRREAFF. The CDR3 region has the DNA TGTGCCAGCAGCTCCCAAAGGCGCGAAGCTTTCTTT. Full variable domain (remainder filled in from reference TRBV5-4 and TRBJ1-1): ETGVTQSPTHLIKTRGQQVTLRCSSQSGHNTVSWYQQALGQGPQFIFQYYREEENGRGNFPPRFSGLQFPNYSSELNVNALELDDSALYLCASSSQRREAFFGQGTRLTVV.

The table lists this clonotype with a few counts. The chain couples TRBV7-3 to TRBJ1-1; D is unresolved. The CDR3 runs 16 residues. Germline V CDR1 and CDR2: SGHTA, FQGTGA. Trimming pared 6 bases from V and 0 bases from J, leaving 17 bases between. The CDR3 DNA follows: TGTGCCAGCAGTCCGGACCCTAGAAAGGTGAACACTGAAGCTTTCTTT. Translation gives CASSPDPRKVNTEAFF. Filled out from reference TRBV7-3 and TRBJ1-1, the complete variable domain reads GAGVSQTPSNKVTEKGKYVELRCDPISGHTALYWYRQSLGQGPEFLIYFQGTGAADDSGLPNDRFFAVRPEGSVSTLKIQRTERGDSAVYLCASSPDPRKVNTEAFFGQGTRLTVV.